These 19 T cell receptor beta chains share one sample of origin, sequenced in a study of blood T cell repertoires in COVID-19. The assay was immunoSEQ multiplex PCR, and TCRdb's table has in-frame clones only and misses some. Here the sample spans 490,000 or so clones, less than 90% being singletons. The sequencing sample was made of PBMCs or T cells enriched from blood (not recorded which). These TCRs come from an older woman who had recovered from COVID-19.

The chain employs TRBV12-5 and TRBJ2-1, with 8 bases aligning to TRBD2. Germline values: CDR1 LGHNT, CDR2 FRNRAP. V lost 0 bases and J lost 2; bases outside the gene matches: 15. This CDR3 is built from 20 residues. This CDR3 is CASGLVPTGRRGVTYNEQFF. For the CDR3, the DNA is TGTGCTAGTGGTTTGGTCCCAACAGGGCGGCGGGGGGTAACCTACAATGAGCAGTTCTTC.

The chain uses TRBV5-8 and TRBJ1-4; no definite D call. CDR3 size: 13 residues. Germline CDR1 reads SGHTS; CDR2 reads YDEGEE. With 4 bases removed from V and 8 bases from J, the gap between germline ends came to 12 bases. DNA for the CDR3: TGTGCCAGCAGCCGAGGACTCGAGGAAAAACTGTTTTTT. Encoded protein: CASSRGLEEKLFF.

The chain joins TRBV10-3 to TRBJ2-3, with 8 bases lining up with TRBD2. The CDR3 runs to 12 residues. Trimming took 9 bases from V and 2 from J; bases not matched to a gene: 1. Germline values: CDR1 ENHRY, CDR2 SYGVKD. CDR3 loop: CAISGDTDTQYF. CDR3 DNA sequence: TGTGCCATTAGCGGGGACACAGATACGCAGTATTTT.

The chain links TRBV11-2 to TRBJ1-1, with TRBD1 matching 10 bases. The trim removed 3 bases at V and 1 base at J, leaving 5 bases unmatched. The CDR3 covers 16 residues. Per germline, CDR1 SGHAT and CDR2 FQNNGV. DNA of the CDR3: TGTGCCAGCAGCTTTTGGAGGGACAGGGGGAACACTGAAGCTTTCTTT. Amino acid sequence: CASSFWRDRGNTEAFF.

This rearrangement joins TRBV19 to TRBJ2-3; 9 nucleotides match TRBD2. Germline loops: CDR1 LNHDA, CDR2 SQIVND (reference sequence). The V segment lost 1 base and the J segment 2 bases; nucleotides outside the gene matches: 4. CDR3 length: 16 amino acids. CDR3 DNA sequence: TGTGCCAGTAGTATAGGGTCTAGCGGGGACACAGATACGCAGTATTTT. Protein: CASSIGSSGDTDTQYF.

This chain connects TRBV27 to TRBJ1-4; the match to TRBD1 covers 7 bases. The trim removed 5 bases at V and 3 bases at J, leaving 6 bases unmatched. Looked up from germline, CDR1 is MNHEY and CDR2 is SMNVEV (reference sequence). The CDR3 runs to 15 residues. The CDR3 DNA follows: TGTGCCAGCAGTGGACAGGCCTTACCTAATGAAAAACTGTTTTTT. It translates to CASSGQALPNEKLFF.

The J gene is TRBJ1-2, the V gene TRBV12-5, with D possibly being TRBD1 (6 bases). Germline V gene lookup returns CDR1 LGHNT and CDR2 FRNRAP. The CDR3 is 14 amino acids. V lost 4 bases to trimming and J lost 4 bases, with 13 bases between them. This CDR3 reads CASGSRDRFYGYTF. CDR3 nucleotides: TGTGCTAGTGGTTCCCGCGACAGGTTCTATGGCTACACCTTC.

V is TRBV4-1 and J is TRBJ1-5, with D perhaps matching TRBD1 (5 bases). The CDR3 has 15 amino acids. V shed 0 bases and J shed 3 bases, with 9 bases lying between them. Germline V gene lookup returns CDR1 MGHRA and CDR2 YSYEKL. This CDR3 is CASSQDQGANQPQHF. The CDR3 nucleotides are TGCGCCAGCAGCCAAGATCAAGGGGCCAATCAGCCCCAGCATTTT.

This rearrangement joins TRBV24-1 to TRBJ2-3; 7 positions match TRBD1. Germline V gene data show CDR1 as KGHDR and CDR2 as SFDVKD. The J segment lost 1 base and the V segment lost 7 bases, leaving 4 bases of the junction unmatched. The CDR3 extends over 14 amino acids. The CDR3 DNA sequence: TGTGCCACCAGGGGACAGTCCGGCACAGATACGCAGTATTTT. Its protein product is CATRGQSGTDTQYF.

This clone occurred once. The chain links TRBV19 to TRBJ1-5, with 10 bases identical to TRBD1. CDR3 length equals 18 residues. Germline CDR1 is LNHDA and CDR2 is SQIVND (reference sequence). The trim removed 1 base at V and 3 bases at J, leaving 9 bases unmatched. The CDR3 DNA follows: TGTGCCAGTAGTATAGCCTCGGGGACAGGGGACCTCAATCAGCCCCAGCATTTT. Amino acid sequence: CASSIASGTGDLNQPQHF.

This clone occurred once. This sequence joins TRBV5-5 and TRBJ2-2; tentatively, D is TRBD1 (6 bases). V was shortened by 4 bases and J by 7 bases, with 20 bases between the two germline ends. The CDR3 has 16 residues. Looked up from germline, CDR1 is SGHKS and CDR2 is YYEKEE (reference sequence). DNA for the CDR3: TGTGCCAGCAGCCCTCCTTACACAGGGAAAGTCGGGGAGCTGTTTTTT. This sequence encodes CASSPPYTGKVGELFF.

V is TRBV5-1 and J is TRBJ2-1; 10 bases are shared with TRBD2. This CDR3 has 14 amino acids. The junction had 2 bases not matched to a gene; V was cut back by 2 bases and J by 6 bases. Germline V gene sequence: CDR1 SGHRS, CDR2 YFSETQ. The CDR3 DNA sequence: TGCGCCAGCAGCTTCGGGACTAGCGTCAATGAGCAGTTCTTC. This sequence encodes CASSFGTSVNEQFF.

V is TRBV3-1 (or the pseudogene TRBV3-2) and J is TRBJ2-3; 7 positions agree with TRBD1. The J segment lost 0 bases and the V segment lost 5 bases, leaving 5 bases of the junction unmatched. Germline lookup yields CDR1 LGHDT and CDR2 YNNKEL (reference sequence). The CDR3 runs to 15 residues. The CDR3 nucleotides read TGTGCCAGCAGCGCATTGACAGGGAGCACAGATACGCAGTATTTT. This translates into CASSALTGSTDTQYF.

The CDR3 protein is CASSYSAGSHNSPLHF. The CDR3 bases are TGTGCCAGCAGTTACTCAGCAGGGTCCCATAATTCACCCCTCCACTTT. The chain has TRBV6-5 and TRBJ1-6; D might be TRBD1 (5 bases). From germline, CDR1 is MNHEY and CDR2 SVGAGI. The V and J ends lost 0 bases and 5 bases respectively, with 11 bases between them. CDR3 length equals 16 residues.

V gene TRBV28 combines with J gene TRBJ1-5; D ambiguous. CDR3 length: 10 residues. Trimming removed 11 bases at V and 4 bases at J, with 6 bases between. CDR1 is MDHEN and CDR2 is SYDVKM in the germline V gene. The CDR3 protein is CASGNQPQHF. DNA of the CDR3: TGTGCCTCGGGGAATCAGCCCCAGCATTTT.

The chain is built from TRBV24-1 and TRBJ1-2; unclear D gene. The germline CDR1 and CDR2 sequences are KGHDR and SFDVKD. CDR3 length: 13 amino acids. The germline V and J ends were trimmed by 1 base and 8 bases, with 10 bases remaining between them. The CDR3 loop reads CATSDFFAGGYTF. The CDR3 DNA reads TGTGCCACCAGTGATTTCTTCGCGGGAGGCTACACCTTC.

The chain has TRBV20-1 and TRBJ2-5, with D unresolved. V was clipped by 6 bases and J by 4 bases, with 6 bases between them. The CDR3 totals 10 residues. The germline CDR1 and CDR2 sequences are DFQATT and SNEGSKA (reference sequence). This CDR3 is CSASGETQYF. The CDR3 DNA sequence: TGCAGTGCCTCGGGAGAGACCCAGTACTTC.

The chain joins TRBV13 to TRBJ2-6, with D possibly being TRBD1 (5 bases). V lost 2 bases and J 0 bases, leaving 23 bases between the germline ends. The CDR3 totals 21 residues. The germline gives CDR1 PRHDT, CDR2 FYEKMQ (reference sequence). The CDR3 here is CASSLLAIAFGASSGANVLTF. The CDR3 DNA follows: TGTGCCAGCAGCTTATTGGCGATTGCATTTGGGGCGAGCTCTGGGGCCAACGTCCTGACTTTC. Using reference TRBV13 and TRBJ2-6 for the parts outside the CDR3, the full variable domain is AAGVIQSPRHLIKEKRETATLKCYPIPRHDTVYWYQQGPGQDPQFLISFYEKMQSDKGSIPDRFSAQQFSDYHSELNMSSLELGDSALYFCASSLLAIAFGASSGANVLTFGAGSRLTVL.

V usage is TRBV5-4 and J usage is TRBJ1-1; D not certain. The CDR3 runs 13 residues. Germline V CDR1 and CDR2: SGHNT, YYREEE (reference sequence). Trimming cost V 1 base and J 0 bases, with 4 bases left between them. CDR3 protein: CASSLTLNTEAFF. The CDR3 nucleotides are TGTGCCAGCAGCTTGACATTGAACACTGAAGCTTTCTTT.